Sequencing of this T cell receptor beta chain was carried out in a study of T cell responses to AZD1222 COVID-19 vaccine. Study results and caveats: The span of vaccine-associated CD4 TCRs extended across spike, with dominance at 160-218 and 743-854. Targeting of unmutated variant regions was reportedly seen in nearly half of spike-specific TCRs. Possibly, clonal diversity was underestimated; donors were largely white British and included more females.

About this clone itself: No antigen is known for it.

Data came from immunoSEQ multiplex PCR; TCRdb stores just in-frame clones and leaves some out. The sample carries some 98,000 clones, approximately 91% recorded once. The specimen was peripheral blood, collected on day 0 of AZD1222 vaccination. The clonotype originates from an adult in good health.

CDR3 sequence reads: CASSQGGASGSSDTQYF. The CDR3 DNA follows: TGCGCCAGCAGCCAAGGGGGGGCTAGCGGGTCATCAGATACGCAGTATTTT. V gene TRBV4-3 combines with J gene TRBJ2-3; 8 positions match TRBD2. The CDR3 runs to 17 residues. CDR1 is LGHNA and CDR2 is YSLEER in the germline V gene. The J segment lost 4 bases and the V segment lost 1 base, leaving 10 bases of the junction unmatched.